These T cell receptor beta chains were read from a single sample in a study of CD8+ T cells in alopecia areata. Method: immunoSEQ multiplex PCR; TCRdb's copy keeps in-frame clones and lacks some. This table holds a few hundred thousand clones, roughly three fifths found once. Sequencing used CD8+ T cells sorted from blood. The receptors originated from a human donor in good health. CDR3s include the opening cysteine and the closing phenylalanine or tryptophan. The D gene is left open where the match is weak. Size is omitted from some rows. Given values are once, few, many or a class for expanded clones.

>TRBD1|few|TRBV29-1|TRBJ1-2
TGCAGCGCCCGGGGACAGCCCTCTAACTATGGCTACACCTTC
CSARGQPSNYGYTF
>TRBD2|.|TRBV27|TRBJ2-3
TGTGCCAGCAGTTCACCCGGGACTAGCGGGGGGTTCCGGGATACGCAGTATTTT
CASSSPGTSGGFRDTQYF
>.|few|TRBV7-9|TRBJ1-1
TGTGCCAGCAGGCGGTCCTTGGGCACTGAAGCTTTCTTT
CASRRSLGTEAFF
>TRBD1|.|TRBV25-1|TRBJ2-7
TGTGCCAGCAGTGAATTAGGAACAGGGGCCTCCTACGAGCAGTACTTC
CASSELGTGASYEQYF
>.|.|TRBV7-9|TRBJ1-1
TGTGCCAGCAGCCACGAAGGGAACACTGAAGCTTTCTTT
CASSHEGNTEAFF
>.|.|TRBV2|TRBJ1-1
TGTGCCTCGGAGGGGAACACTGAAGCTTTCTTT
CASEGNTEAFF
>.|few|TRBV15|TRBJ2-5
TGTGCCACCAGCCAGTACCAAGAGACCCAGTACTTC
CATSQYQETQYF
>.|.|TRBV29-1|TRBJ2-7
TGCAGCGTGGGGCCGGGACAAAGCTCCTACGAGCAGTACTTC
CSVGPGQSSYEQYF
>.|.|TRBV9|TRBJ2-1
TGTGCCAGCAGCTCGAGTTCGGGGGTGGTGGGGAATGAGCAGTTCTTC
CASSSSSGVVGNEQFF
>TRBD2|many|TRBV19|TRBJ2-5
TGTGCCAGTACCGTTACCGCGGGGGGACAAGAGACCCAGTACTTC
CASTVTAGGQETQYF
>.|.|TRBV12-5|TRBJ2-3
TGTGCTAGTGGTGTCCATGGAAACGCCCCAGATACGCAGTATTTT
CASGVHGNAPDTQYF
>.|.|TRBV11-2|TRBJ2-3
TGTGCCAGCAGCCCCCAACCGGGACTCCTCGGCGCAGATACGCAGTATTTT
CASSPQPGLLGADTQYF
>.|.|TRBV6-6|TRBJ2-7
TGTGCCAGCAGCGGGTATACCCGCGACGAGCAGTACTTC
CASSGYTRDEQYF
>.|.|TRBV4-1|TRBJ2-1
TGCGCCAGCAGCCGCGGGATACGTAGCTACAATGAGCAGTTCTTC
CASSRGIRSYNEQFF
>.|.|TRBV6-5|TRBJ2-5
TGTGCCAGCAAGCGGGACACGGAGACCCAGTACTTC
CASKRDTETQYF
>TRBD1|few|TRBV30|TRBJ2-5
TGTGCCTGGAGTGAGGGACAGGGGGTTCAGGAGACCCAGTACTTC
CAWSEGQGVQETQYF
>.|.|TRBV19|TRBJ1-1
TGTGCCAGTAAGTGGCAGGACACTGAAGCTTTCTTT
CASKWQDTEAFF
>.|few|TRBV2|TRBJ2-4
TGTGCCAGCAGTGAAGCGGGGGCCAAAAACATTCAGTACTTC
CASSEAGAKNIQYF